This T cell receptor beta chain was sequenced in a study of shared clonotypes between healthy human individuals. General observations from the study: With several donors compared, around 4.7% of naive CD4 clonotypes were shared.

The table came from immunoSEQ multiplex PCR; TCRdb's copy has only in-frame clones and leaves some out. The top ten clones hold roughly 1% of a sample with roughly 2 million clones, roughly 94% of them seen once. CD8 cells classed as naive were CD45RO-negative and positively selected for CCR7, excluding terminally differentiated effector memory CD45RA+ cells. V trimming: 6 bases; J trimming: 4 bases; junction bases outside the gene matches: 11. The CDR3 spans 15 residues. CDR1 is LNHDA, CDR2 SQIVND, per germline (reference sequence). On this clone itself: Its target is unknown.

The sequencing sample was made of naive CD8+ T cells sorted from blood. The rearrangement uses TRBV19 and TRBJ1-2, with TRBD1 matching 7 bases. The TCR originated in a man between 18 and 29 years old in good health. CDR3 protein: CASRPDREGIYGYTF. The DNA for the CDR3 is TGTGCCAGTAGGCCAGACAGGGAGGGGATCTATGGCTACACCTTC.